These T cell receptor beta chains were read from a single sample in a study of regulatory and conventional T cells in RAG deficiency. TCRdb keeps only in-frame clones here, not all; method: immunoSEQ multiplex PCR. This sample has 20,000 to 25,000 clones, with 95% to 96% found just once. The sample was also linked to a second study, of regulatory T cells.

The specimen sequenced was CD25- CD4+ T cells sorted from blood. The receptors here all came from a human donor in good health. Each CDR3 is given with its conserved first and last residue. Each record gives: clone size, V gene, J gene, D gene, CDR3 protein, CDR3 DNA. A D gene is named only where the DNA matches it firmly. Clone size is shown for a subset of rows, as once, few, many or a class of expanded clone.

clone_size: -; v_call: TRBV11-3; j_call: TRBJ2-3; d_call: -; cdr3_aa: CASSPDSDTQYF; cdr3_nt: TGTGCCAGCAGCCCGGACTCAGATACGCAGTATTTT
clone_size: -; v_call: TRBV5-8; j_call: TRBJ2-5; d_call: TRBD2; cdr3_aa: CASTSGGGWTQYF; cdr3_nt: TGTGCCAGCACCTCGGGGGGAGGATGGACCCAGTACTTC
clone_size: -; v_call: TRBV5-6; j_call: TRBJ1-5; d_call: -; cdr3_aa: CASTASPYSNQPQHF; cdr3_nt: TGTGCCAGCACTGCGTCACCCTATAGCAATCAGCCCCAGCATTTT
clone_size: -; v_call: TRBV9; j_call: TRBJ2-5; d_call: -; cdr3_aa: CASSPRHSQETQYF; cdr3_nt: TGTGCCAGCAGCCCCAGACACAGCCAAGAGACCCAGTACTTC
clone_size: -; v_call: TRBV5-1; j_call: TRBJ1-4; d_call: -; cdr3_aa: CASSLGTNTNEKLFF; cdr3_nt: TGCGCCAGCAGCTTAGGGACAAACACAAATGAAAAACTGTTTTTT
clone_size: -; v_call: TRBV5-1; j_call: TRBJ1-6; d_call: TRBD1; cdr3_aa: CASRVDRVDSPLHF; cdr3_nt: TGCGCCAGCAGGGTAGACAGGGTAGATTCACCCCTCCACTTT
clone_size: -; v_call: TRBV4-3; j_call: TRBJ2-1; d_call: TRBD2; cdr3_aa: CASSQHLAGGRGEQFF; cdr3_nt: TGCGCCAGCAGCCAGCACCTAGCGGGGGGGAGGGGTGAGCAGTTCTTC
clone_size: -; v_call: TRBV4-2; j_call: TRBJ1-4; d_call: -; cdr3_aa: CASSQDSFVPNEKLFF; cdr3_nt: TGTGCCAGCAGCCAAGACTCTTTTGTCCCGAATGAAAAACTGTTTTTT
clone_size: -; v_call: TRBV4-1; j_call: TRBJ1-5; d_call: TRBD1; cdr3_aa: CASSQDGRGVYSNQPQHF; cdr3_nt: TGCGCCAGCAGCCAAGATGGCAGGGGGGTCTATAGCAATCAGCCCCAGCATTTT
clone_size: -; v_call: TRBV28; j_call: TRBJ2-3; d_call: -; cdr3_aa: CASSFSNTDTQYF; cdr3_nt: TGTGCCAGCAGTTTTTCCAACACAGATACGCAGTATTTT
clone_size: once; v_call: TRBV4-3; j_call: TRBJ1-2; d_call: TRBD1; cdr3_aa: CASSQDKGARVYGYTF; cdr3_nt: TGCGCCAGCAGCCAAGATAAGGGGGCGCGCGTCTATGGCTACACCTTC
clone_size: once; v_call: TRBV5-8; j_call: TRBJ2-7; d_call: TRBD2; cdr3_aa: CASSLRGGVPTYEQYF; cdr3_nt: TGTGCCAGCAGCCTTCGGGGGGGAGTCCCAACCTACGAGCAGTACTTC
clone_size: -; v_call: TRBV2; j_call: TRBJ1-4; d_call: TRBD1; cdr3_aa: CASSEGDRGREKLFF; cdr3_nt: TGTGCCAGCAGTGAAGGAGACAGGGGGCGCGAAAAACTGTTTTTT
clone_size: -; v_call: TRBV7-8; j_call: TRBJ2-3; d_call: TRBD2; cdr3_aa: CASSLSGGEDTQYF; cdr3_nt: TGTGCCAGCAGCCTTAGCGGGGGGGAGGATACGCAGTATTTT
clone_size: once; v_call: TRBV7-2; j_call: TRBJ2-1; d_call: -; cdr3_aa: CASSSYLENEQFF; cdr3_nt: TGTGCCAGCAGCTCGTACTTAGAGAATGAGCAGTTCTTC
clone_size: once; v_call: TRBV7-8; j_call: TRBJ2-5; d_call: -; cdr3_aa: CASSFGGGLETQYF; cdr3_nt: TGTGCCAGCAGCTTTGGGGGAGGTCTGGAGACCCAGTACTTC
clone_size: once; v_call: TRBV29-1; j_call: TRBJ1-1; d_call: -; cdr3_aa: CSVRPGRDTEAFF; cdr3_nt: TGCAGCGTTCGCCCTGGGCGGGACACTGAAGCTTTCTTT
clone_size: -; v_call: TRBV7-9; j_call: TRBJ2-1; d_call: -; cdr3_aa: CASSSSGATNEQFF; cdr3_nt: TGTGCCAGCAGCTCCTCGGGAGCCACCAATGAGCAGTTCTTC
clone_size: -; v_call: TRBV19; j_call: TRBJ2-5; d_call: TRBD1; cdr3_aa: CASSQDREETQYF; cdr3_nt: TGTGCCAGTAGTCAAGACAGGGAGGAGACCCAGTACTTC
clone_size: -; v_call: TRBV13; j_call: TRBJ1-6; d_call: TRBD1; cdr3_aa: CASRSQRSGTGGSPLHF; cdr3_nt: TGTGCCAGCAGGTCACAGAGGTCCGGGACAGGGGGCTCACCCCTCCACTTT